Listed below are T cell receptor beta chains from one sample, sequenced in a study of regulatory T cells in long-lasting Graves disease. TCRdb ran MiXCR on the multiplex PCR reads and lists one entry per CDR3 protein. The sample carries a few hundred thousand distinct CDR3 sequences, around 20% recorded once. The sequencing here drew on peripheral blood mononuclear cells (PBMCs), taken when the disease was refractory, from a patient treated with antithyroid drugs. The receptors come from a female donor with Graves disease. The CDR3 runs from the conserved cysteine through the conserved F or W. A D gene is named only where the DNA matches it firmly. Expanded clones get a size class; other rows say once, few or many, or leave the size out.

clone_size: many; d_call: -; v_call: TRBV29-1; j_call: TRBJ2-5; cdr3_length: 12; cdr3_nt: TGCAGCGGCGAAGGGTACCAAGAGACCCAGTACTTC; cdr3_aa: CSGEGYQETQYF
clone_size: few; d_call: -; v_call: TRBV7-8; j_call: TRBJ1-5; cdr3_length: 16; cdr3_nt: TGTGCCAGCAGCTTAGGCGGCGGGGGGTTTAATCAGCCCCAGCATTTT; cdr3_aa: CASSLGGGGFNQPQHF
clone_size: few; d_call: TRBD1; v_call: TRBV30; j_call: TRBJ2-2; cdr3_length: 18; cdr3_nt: TGTGCCTGGAAGAATCGGGGACAGGGGGCGTTCGCTACCGGGGAGCTGTTTTTT; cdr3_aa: CAWKNRGQGAFATGELFF
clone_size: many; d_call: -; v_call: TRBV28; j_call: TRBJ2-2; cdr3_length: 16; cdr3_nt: TGTGCCAGCAGTGGTTTTTGGACGGGAGAAGACGGGGAGCTGTTTTTT; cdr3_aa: CASSGFWTGEDGELFF
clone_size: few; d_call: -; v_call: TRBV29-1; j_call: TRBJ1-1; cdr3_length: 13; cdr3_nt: TGCAGCGGCACGCCCTCCGGGGGCACTGAAGCTTTCTTT; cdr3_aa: CSGTPSGGTEAFF
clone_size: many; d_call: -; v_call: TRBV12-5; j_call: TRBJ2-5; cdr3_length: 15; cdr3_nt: TGTGCTAGTGGTGACGACAGGCTAGGAACAGAGACCCAGTACTTC; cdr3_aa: CASGDDRLGTETQYF
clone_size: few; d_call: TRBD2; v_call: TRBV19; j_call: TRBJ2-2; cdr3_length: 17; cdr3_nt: TGTGCCAGTACCCTAGGGAACGCGGGAGGGCCGACCGGGGAGCTGTTTTTT; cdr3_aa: CASTLGNAGGPTGELFF
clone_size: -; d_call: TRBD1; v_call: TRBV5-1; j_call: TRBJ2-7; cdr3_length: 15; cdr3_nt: TGCGCCAGCAGCTCCGGGACAGGGGGACTCTACGAGCAGTACTTC; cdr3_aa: CASSSGTGGLYEQYF
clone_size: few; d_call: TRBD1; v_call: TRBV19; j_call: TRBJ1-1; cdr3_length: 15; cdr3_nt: TGTGCCAGTAGTAGGGACAGGGGAATGAACACTGAAGCTTTCTTT; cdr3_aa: CASSRDRGMNTEAFF
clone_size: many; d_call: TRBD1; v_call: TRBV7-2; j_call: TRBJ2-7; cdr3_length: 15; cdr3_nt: TGTGCCAGCAGCTTATGGATGGACAGGGCCTACGAGCAGTACTTC; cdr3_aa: CASSLWMDRAYEQYF
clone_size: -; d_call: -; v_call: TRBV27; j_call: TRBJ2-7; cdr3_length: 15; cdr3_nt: TGTGCCAGCAGTTTATCGAGGATGGGGGCCTACGAGCAGTACTTC; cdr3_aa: CASSLSRMGAYEQYF
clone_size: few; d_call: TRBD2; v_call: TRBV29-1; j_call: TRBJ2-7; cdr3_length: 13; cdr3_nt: TGCAGCGGAAAGCGGGAGGGTTCCTACGAGCAGTACTTC; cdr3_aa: CSGKREGSYEQYF
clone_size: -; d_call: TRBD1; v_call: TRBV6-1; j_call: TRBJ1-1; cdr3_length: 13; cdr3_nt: TGTGCCAGCAGTAGGACAGGGGACGCTGAAGCTTTCTTT; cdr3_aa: CASSRTGDAEAFF
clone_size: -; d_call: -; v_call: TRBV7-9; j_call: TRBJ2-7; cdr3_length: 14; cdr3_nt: TGTGCCAGCAGCTTAGGATCGCTGGGGTACGAGCAGTACTTC; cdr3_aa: CASSLGSLGYEQYF
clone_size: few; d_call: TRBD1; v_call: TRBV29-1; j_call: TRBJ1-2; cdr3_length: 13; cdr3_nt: TGCAGCGTTGCACTCAACAGGGGGGGGGGCTACACCTTC; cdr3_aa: CSVALNRGGGYTF
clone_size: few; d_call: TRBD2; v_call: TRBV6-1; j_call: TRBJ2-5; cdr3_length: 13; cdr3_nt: TGTGCCAGCAGGACTAGCGGGAAAGAGACCCAGTACTTC; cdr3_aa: CASRTSGKETQYF
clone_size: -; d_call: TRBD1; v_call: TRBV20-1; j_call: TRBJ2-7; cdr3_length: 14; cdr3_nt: TGCAGTGCTGGCCGGGACAGTTATTCCTACGAGCAGTACTTC; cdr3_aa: CSAGRDSYSYEQYF
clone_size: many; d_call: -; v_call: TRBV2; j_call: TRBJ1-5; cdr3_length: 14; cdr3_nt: TGTGCCAGCAGTGACAGGGATAGCAATCAGCCCCAGCATTTT; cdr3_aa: CASSDRDSNQPQHF
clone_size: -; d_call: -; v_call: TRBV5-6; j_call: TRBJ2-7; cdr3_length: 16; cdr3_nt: TGTGCCAGCACCCCCGAGGGGCGCCTTAACAACTACGAGCAGTACTTC; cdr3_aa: CASTPEGRLNNYEQYF
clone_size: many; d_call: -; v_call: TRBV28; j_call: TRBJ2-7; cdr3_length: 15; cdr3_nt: TGTGCCAGCAAATCTACGAGCTGGGGATCCTACGAGCAGTACTTC; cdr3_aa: CASKSTSWGSYEQYF
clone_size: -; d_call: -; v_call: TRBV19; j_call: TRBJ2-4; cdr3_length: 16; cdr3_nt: TGTGCCAGTAGTAGAGGTCTCATCTTAGCCAAAAACATTCAGTACTTC; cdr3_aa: CASSRGLILAKNIQYF
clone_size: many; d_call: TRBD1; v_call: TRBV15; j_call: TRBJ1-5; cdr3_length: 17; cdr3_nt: TGTGCCACCAGCAGAGGGAGAGGGGGCTTGAGCAATCAGCCCCAGCATTTT; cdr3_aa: CATSRGRGGLSNQPQHF
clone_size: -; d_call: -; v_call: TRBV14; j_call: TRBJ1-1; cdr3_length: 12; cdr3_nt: TGTGCCAGCGCCAATGGAGGCACTGAAGCTTTCTTT; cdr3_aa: CASANGGTEAFF
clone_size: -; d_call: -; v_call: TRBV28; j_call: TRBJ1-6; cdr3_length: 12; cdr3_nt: TGTGCCAGCAGTTCGGTTAATTCACCCCTCCACTTT; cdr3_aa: CASSSVNSPLHF
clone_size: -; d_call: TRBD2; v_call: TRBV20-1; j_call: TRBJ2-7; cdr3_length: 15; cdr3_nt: TGCAGTGCTAGGGACGTTGGCGGGAGACTTGCCGAGCAGTACTTC; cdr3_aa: CSARDVGGRLAEQYF
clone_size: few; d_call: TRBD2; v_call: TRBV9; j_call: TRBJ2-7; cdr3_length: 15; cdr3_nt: TGTGCCAGCAGCGTAGATAAAGCGGGGGAATACGAGCAGTACTTC; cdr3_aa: CASSVDKAGEYEQYF
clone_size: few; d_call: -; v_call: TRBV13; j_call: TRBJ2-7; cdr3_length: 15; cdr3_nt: TGTGCCAGCAGCTTATTGCGTGACAGTGGTTACGAGCAGTACTTC; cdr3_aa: CASSLLRDSGYEQYF
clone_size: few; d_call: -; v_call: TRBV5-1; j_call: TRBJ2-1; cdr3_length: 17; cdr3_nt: TGCGCCAGCAGCTTGGCCCCGGCGGGCATAAGGTACAATGAGCAGTTCTTC; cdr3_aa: CASSLAPAGIRYNEQFF
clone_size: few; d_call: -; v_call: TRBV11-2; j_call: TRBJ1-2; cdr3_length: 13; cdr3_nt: TGTGCCAGCAGCTTAGGAGGGTATGGGGGCTACACCTTC; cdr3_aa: CASSLGGYGGYTF